This TCR beta chain came from a study of blood T cell repertoires in COVID-19. In the study overall: The study drew acute and convalescent COVID-19 samples from the United States, Italy and Spain. Nucleic acid was either cDNA or gDNA, and it came from T cells, B-cell-depleted T cells, or PBMCs.

The V gene end was trimmed by 0 bases and the J gene end by 6 bases; junction bases not matched to a gene: 3. The CDR3 covers 15 residues. The germline gives CDR1 SGHRS, CDR2 YFSETQ. The Seattle patients joined while their infection was active and were tracked longitudinally afterward. Assay used: immunoSEQ multiplex PCR; TCRdb lists only in-frame clones, some missing. Found here are around 300,000 clones, approximately 90% of them singletons; the top ten hold 2% to 2.5%. The sequenced sample was peripheral blood. The rearrangement links TRBV5-1 to TRBJ1-6; 7 bases map to TRBD1. The origin of this receptor is a woman in her twenties or thirties with COVID-19, enrolled during active disease. The CDR3 nucleotides are TGCGCCAGCAGCTTGGAGACAGGGTTTAATTCACCCCTCCACTTT. As protein: CASSLETGFNSPLHF.